Below are 19 T cell receptor beta chains sequenced from a single sample in a study of tumor-infiltrating lymphocytes in primary liver carcinoma. The input was 450 to 500 ng total RNA; TCR beta cDNA was made from it with a constant-region primer. Slightly modified ARM-PCR with three nested multiplex PCR rounds yielded TCR beta libraries. For around 9 cycles apiece, the opening two PCR rounds ran with TRBV1-TRBV30 forward primers and a C-beta reverse primer. TCRdb fed the multiplex PCR reads into MiXCR, producing one record per CDR3 protein. The sample consists of 50,000 to 65,000 distinct CDR3 sequences, about two thirds of them appearing once. Investigators took RNA and DNA out together from roughly 20-30 mg of unsorted bulk tissue. Sequencing used liver tumor tissue from sampling region 4. Subset given: tumor region T4, right-lateral pole. These TCRs come from a man aged 35 to 55 with primary liver carcinoma and hepatitis B virus infection.

The rearrangement uses TRBV11-2 and TRBJ2-1, with D hard to call. Per the germline V gene, CDR1 is SGHAT and CDR2 is FQNNGV. Trimming took off 10 bases at V and 9 bases at J, with 22 bases between the two ends. The CDR3 contains 14 residues. The CDR3 here is CANRLYLLVSEQFF. CDR3 DNA: TGTGCCAATAGATTATACCTGCTAGTTAGTGAGCAGTTCTTC.

A remark on this clonotype: Given the absence of the conserved phenylalanine or tryptophan at the CDR3 end, a read error is likely. V and J are TRBV29-1 and TRBJ2-7; 10 nucleotides agree with TRBD2. Germline lookup yields CDR1 SQVTM and CDR2 ANQGSEA. The CDR3 loop spans 14 amino acids. J was trimmed by 4 bases and V by 7 bases; bases with no gene match: 10. CDR3 amino acids: CSAQGLAGDYEQYL. The CDR3, as DNA: TGCAGCGCCCAGGGGCTAGCGGGAGATTACGAGCAGTACCTC.

The rearrangement joins TRBV6-6 to TRBJ1-5, with D perhaps matching TRBD1 (5 bases). Germline CDR1 reads MNHNY; CDR2 reads SVGAGI (reference sequence). The CDR3 consists of 17 residues. The V and J ends lost 8 bases and 0 bases respectively, with 20 bases between them. DNA for the CDR3: TGTGCCAGCGTCAGGAGAGGGGCCGGAGGTAGCAATCAGCCCCAGCATTTT. The encoded protein is CASVRRGAGGSNQPQHF.

Regarding this clonotype: A clone one base away is much larger, so this may be a read error. The chain employs TRBV5-6 and TRBJ2-2, with 8 nucleotides matching TRBD2. Germline trimming cut 6 bases from V and 5 bases from J; bases unmatched to any gene: 15. The CDR3 has 17 residues. Per the germline V gene, CDR1 is SGHDT and CDR2 is YYEEEE. CDR3 coding DNA: TGTGCCAGCAACTTATGGGGACTAGTGCGGACAACCGGGGAGCTGTTTTTT. Its translation: CASNLWGLVRTTGELFF.

About this clonotype: It is likely a read error, because the conserved phenylalanine at the end of the CDR3 is missing. The chain recombines TRBV29-1 with TRBJ1-1; D is ambiguous. Trimming removed 7 bases at V and 1 base at J, with 13 bases between. Germline V gene lookup returns CDR1 SQVTM and CDR2 ANQGSEA. The CDR3 length is 13 residues. CDR3 protein: CSAQNQKNTEAFY. The CDR3 bases are TGCAGCGCTCAGAACCAGAAGAACACTGAAGCTTTCTAT.

With regard to this clonotype: Just one base apart from a much larger clone, this may be a read error. The chain employs TRBV28 and TRBJ2-1, with 9 positions matching TRBD1. The CDR3 sequence is 15 residues long. CDR1 and CDR2 from the germline V gene are MDHEN and SYDVKM. V trimming: 6 bases; J trimming: 7 bases; junction bases outside the gene matches: 10. CDR3 in DNA: TGTGCCAGCAGCATCGGGGAACAGGGGGCGAATGAGCAGTTCTTC. As protein: CASSIGEQGANEQFF.

With respect to this clonotype: Compared with germline, one end of the junction differs, possibly owing to a read error. This chain links TRBV4-2 with TRBJ2-2; D gene ambiguous. The CDR3 spans 13 residues. Germline CDR1 and CDR2: LGHNA and YNFKEQ. The CDR3 bases are TGTGCCGGCAGCCAATATTTGAGCGGGGAGCTGTTTTTT. This sequence encodes CAGSQYLSGELFF.

Regarding this clonotype: The junction and the germline gene differ at one end; a read error may be behind it. The J gene is TRBJ1-6, the V gene TRBV4-1; the match to TRBD1 covers 7 bases. The CDR3 has 16 residues. From germline, CDR1 is MGHRA and CDR2 YSYEKL. The CDR3 is CTSSCHLKGAYSPLHF. The CDR3 DNA reads as TGCACCAGCAGCTGCCACCTAAAGGGGGCGTATTCACCCCTCCACTTT.

The rearrangement uses TRBV29-1 and TRBJ2-2; no reliable D call. V was clipped by 7 bases and J by 3 bases, with 6 bases between them. The CDR3 length is 11 residues. CDR1 is SQVTM and CDR2 is ANQGSEA in the germline V gene. DNA of the CDR3: TGCAGCGCTACTGACACCGGGGAGCTGTTTTTT. This encodes CSATDTGELFF.

This clonotype is labeled medium-sized (0.01 to 0.1%). This chain uses TRBV4-3 with TRBJ1-6; 10 bases are shared with TRBD1. Germline-derived CDR1 and CDR2 are LGHNA and YSLEER. This CDR3 is built from 14 residues. Unmatched junction bases numbered 2, after V lost 4 bases and J lost 8 bases. CDR3: CASSLDRGDSPLHF. The CDR3 bases are TGCGCCAGCAGCCTGGACAGGGGGGATTCACCCCTCCACTTT.

V and J are TRBV6-5 and TRBJ1-1, with a possible D match to TRBD1 (5 bases). Germline CDR1 and CDR2: MNHEY and SVGAGI. CDR3 size: 14 residues. CDR3 sequence reads: CTGSTPRFNTEAFF. For the CDR3, the DNA is TGTACAGGCAGTACTCCAAGGTTTAACACTGAAGCTTTCTTT.

This clonotype was detected many times. The chain is built from TRBV5-1 and TRBJ1-4, with D unclear. V was pared by 0 bases and J by 14 bases, with 20 bases between. The CDR3 contains 15 residues. In germline, CDR1 is SGHRS, CDR2 YFSETQ. The CDR3 protein is CASSLDGGRAVGLFF. CDR3 bases: TGCGCCAGCAGCTTGGATGGTGGTCGAGCGGTAGGGCTGTTTTTT.

To note about this clonotype: Since the CDR3 does not end with the conserved phenylalanine or tryptophan, this likely comes from a read error. The chain recombines TRBV29-1 with TRBJ2-5, with 11 bases that match TRBD1. In germline, CDR1 is SQVTM, CDR2 ANQGSEA. V shed 1 base and J 7 bases; nucleotides not matched to a gene: 8. This CDR3 is built from 15 residues. CDR3 sequence: CSVEADRGRAVTQYV. The CDR3 DNA follows: TGCAGCGTTGAAGCGGACAGGGGGCGAGCAGTGACCCAGTACGTC.

With regard to this clonotype: Germline is not matched at one junction end, which may reflect a read error. This chain uses TRBV28 with TRBJ2-7, with 10 bases that match TRBD2. Germline CDR1 and CDR2: MDHEN and SYDVKM. The CDR3 consists of 14 residues. Written as DNA, the CDR3 is TGTACCAGTAGTCTCCTAGCGGGAGCCTACGAGCAGTACTTC. Residues: CTSSLLAGAYEQYF. The whole variable domain, remainder taken from reference TRBV28 and TRBJ2-7, is DVKVTQSSRYLVKRTGEKVFLECVQDMDHENMFWYRQDPGLGLRLIYFSYDVKMKEKGDIPEGYSVSREKKERFSLILESASTNQTSMYLCTSSLLAGAYEQYFGPGTRLTVT.

In this sample, this clonotype turned up a few times. The chain employs TRBV20-1 and TRBJ2-5, with D uncertain. The CDR3 consists of 11 residues. Germline CDR1 DFQATT, CDR2 SNEGSKA (reference sequence). Here the CDR3 DNA reads TGCAGGTCGGAGCACCAAGAGACCCAGTACTTC. Protein product: CRSEHQETQYF.

In its sample, this clonotype was seen once. Lacking the conserved final phenylalanine or tryptophan, this CDR3 likely reflects a read error. The chain employs TRBV6-2 or TRBV6-3 and TRBJ1-5, with D possibly being TRBD1 (6 bases). V lost 0 bases and J 3 bases, leaving 12 bases between the germline ends. This CDR3 comprises 16 residues. Germline V lookup: CDR1 MNHEY, CDR2 SVGEGT. The chain's CDR3 is CASSYSGTCSNQPQHC. In DNA, the CDR3 is TGTGCCAGCAGTTACTCTGGGACATGCTCCAATCAGCCCCAGCATTGT.

At least ten counts were recorded for this clonotype. The rearrangement joins TRBV5-1 to TRBJ2-7, with TRBD1 matching 10 bases. CDR1 and CDR2 (germline): SGHRS, YFSETQ. This CDR3 region has 17 residues. V gave up 0 bases and J gave up 7 bases; unmatched junction bases: 13. The CDR3 sequence: CASSLAPSGQGQSEQYF. DNA for the CDR3: TGCGCCAGCAGCTTGGCCCCTTCGGGACAGGGGCAGAGTGAGCAGTACTTC.

J is TRBJ2-3 and V is TRBV5-4; D is unclear. The germline V and J ends were trimmed by 6 bases and 5 bases, with 13 bases remaining between them. Germline-derived CDR1 and CDR2 are SGHNT and YYREEE (reference sequence). There are 13 residues in the CDR3. The CDR3 region is CASNFAGEDTQYF. CDR3 sequence (DNA): TGTGCCAGCAACTTTGCTGGGGAAGATACGCAGTATTTT.

To note about this clonotype: Without the conserved terminal phenylalanine or tryptophan, this CDR3 likely stems from a read error. The chain joins TRBV11-2 to TRBJ2-2; D is unresolved. CDR1 is SGHAT and CDR2 is FQNNGV in the germline V gene. The CDR3 sequence is 13 residues long. As DNA, the CDR3 is TGTGTAAGCAGCTTACAGTACACCGGGGAGCTGTTTTCT. Amino acid sequence: CVSSLQYTGELFS.